Included here is one T cell receptor (beta chain) sequence, with context. Its target is unknown. This entry is derived from a study of cytomegalovirus exposure and HLA in healthy donors. General study points: The authors considered a cluster of highly shared sequence variants likely to be a sequencing artifact.

The CDR3 consists of 18 residues. Losses at the gene ends were 6 bases for V and 3 bases for J; bases not matched to a gene: 8. Germline values: CDR1 MGHDK, CDR2 SYGVNS. PCR was performed using 60 Vbeta and 13 Jbeta primers. Repertoires were generated with immunoSEQ multiplex PCR, while TCRdb's copy carries only in-frame clones and drops some. Its listing shows 110,000 to 150,000 clones. The sequence came from a woman aged 18-35 years in good health and CMV-seronegative. What was sequenced was PBMCs. V is TRBV25-1 and J is TRBJ2-2; 15 bases map to TRBD2. In DNA, the CDR3 is TGTGCCAGCAGGCGGGGGACTAGCGGGAGGTTGGACACCGGGGAGCTGTTTTTT. It specifies CASRRGTSGRLDTGELFF.